The present entry profiles one T cell receptor beta chain with its context. This clone was seen a handful of times. The antigen this receptor binds is unknown. No much larger clone exists at a distance of one base, and base qualities are not known. TCRbeta CDR3 regions were amplified from genomic DNA by means of the immunoSEQ Assay, a bias-controlled multiplex PCR. The paper's processing steps were these. Within the assay, amplification of reference gene primers was used to estimate how many nucleated cells each sample contained. Sequence reads were collapsed and filtered to measure the absolute abundance of every unique TCRbeta CDR3 rearrangement. Productive Simpson clonality was computed per sample as the square root of Simpson's diversity index over productive rearrangements. In its TCRdb copy, this immuneACCESS table keeps in-frame sequences only and misses some clones. Where compared with another copy, unresolved V genes explain less than half of these, and the others have no known cause. That table supplies the V and J calls and clone size; D and trimming were determined from the DNA. The sample records about 99,000 clones, under 90% of which are singletons. The ten biggest clones cover approximately 13% of the sample.

Collaborating institutions collected whole blood in K2EDTA tubes following their own protocols. Collaborator samples were shipped for TCRbeta analysis as frozen whole blood, isolated PBMCs, or DNA extracted from either sample type. These data originate in a study of blood T cell repertoires in COVID-19 (dated by TCRdb to about 2020). Context from the whole study: The collaborator samples originated in the United States, Italy and Spain and spanned the acute and convalescent phases of COVID-19. The prospective study material was composed of cDNA or gDNA derived from T cells, B-cell-depleted T cells, or PBMCs. The dataset comprised deeply sampled blood TCRbeta repertoires from subjects exposed to, actively infected with, or recovered from COVID-19. A freely available public database, intended as a resource for researchers studying the immune response to SARS-CoV-2, is where the repertoires were released. Samples came from the ongoing ImmuneRACE study (first 160 participants) plus 1,254 subjects from 6 global collaborators. The sample metadata nearly always contained a de-identified subject ID, COVID-19 status, age in years and sex. HLA class I and class II types, where available, came from metadata supplied by the sample provider rather than from assay-based typing.

Overall results and qualifications from the work: How much clinical and demographic metadata was included differed by source and by participant, and the metadata was provided uncurated.

The cysteine opens and the phenylalanine closes a CDR3 of 15 amino acids. Only the CDR3 part of the read is kept: 45 bases, read in frame from the first base. The germline V gene encodes CDR1 SGHAT and CDR2 FQNNGV. Ends trimmed: V by 1 base, J by 4 bases; bases unmatched to a gene: 5. Specimen: peripheral blood. The chain employs TRBV11-2 and TRBJ2-3; 7 junctional bases match TRBD2. This clonotype was obtained from a human donor in a cohort sampled during active or convalescent COVID-19. The CDR3 amino acid sequence is: CASSLVDSGADTQYF. The DNA sequence follows: TGTGCCAGCAGCTTAGTTGACAGCGGGGCAGATACGCAGTATTTT.